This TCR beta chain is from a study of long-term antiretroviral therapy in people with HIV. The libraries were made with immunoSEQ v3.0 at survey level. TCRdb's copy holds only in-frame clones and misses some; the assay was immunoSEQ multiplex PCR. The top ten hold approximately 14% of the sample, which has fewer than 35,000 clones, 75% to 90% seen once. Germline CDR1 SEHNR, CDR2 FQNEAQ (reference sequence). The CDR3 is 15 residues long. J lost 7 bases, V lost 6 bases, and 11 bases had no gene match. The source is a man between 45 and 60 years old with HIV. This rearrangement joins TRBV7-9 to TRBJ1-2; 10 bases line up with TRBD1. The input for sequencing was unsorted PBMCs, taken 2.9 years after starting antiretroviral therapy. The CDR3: CASRRSTDRGVGYTF. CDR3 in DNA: TGTGCCAGCAGACGATCCACGGACAGGGGGGTTGGCTACACCTTC.